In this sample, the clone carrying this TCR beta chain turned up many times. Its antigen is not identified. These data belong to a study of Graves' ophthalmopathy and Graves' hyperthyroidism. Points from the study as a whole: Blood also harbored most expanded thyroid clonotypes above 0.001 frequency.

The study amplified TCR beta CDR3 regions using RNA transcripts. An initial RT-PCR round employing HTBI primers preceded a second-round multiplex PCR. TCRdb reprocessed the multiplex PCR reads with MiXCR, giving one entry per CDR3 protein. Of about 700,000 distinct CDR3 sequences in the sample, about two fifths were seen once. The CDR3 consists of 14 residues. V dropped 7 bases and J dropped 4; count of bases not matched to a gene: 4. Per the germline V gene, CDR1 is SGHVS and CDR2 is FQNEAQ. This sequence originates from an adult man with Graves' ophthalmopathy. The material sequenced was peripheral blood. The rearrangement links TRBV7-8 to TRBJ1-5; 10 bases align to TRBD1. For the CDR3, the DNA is TGTGCCAGCACCGGGACAGGGGTAAATCAGCCCCAGCATTTT. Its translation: CASTGTGVNQPQHF.